The clone carrying this TCR beta chain is a singleton in its sample. These data come from a study of TIL therapy for anti-PD-1-resistant metastatic lung cancer. Study-level background: Most patients had lung adenocarcinoma; several tumors were EGFR-mutant, two ALK-rearranged; half smoked currently or formerly. By whole-exome sequencing, median non-synonymous tumor mutation burden was roughly 1.4 mutations per megabase.

This was the immunoSEQ v3 assay. Survey-level samples got 2 million to 2.5 million read pairs; deep-level samples got about 5-6 million. Repertoires were generated with immunoSEQ multiplex PCR, while TCRdb's copy carries only in-frame clones and drops some. The table has tens of thousands of clones, around 76% seen once. The time point: pre-treatment sample, taken before nivolumab and TIL therapy. V was clipped by 6 bases and J by 0 bases, with 6 bases between them. CDR3 size: 14 residues. The germline V gene encodes CDR1 MNHEY and CDR2 SMNVEV (reference sequence). The clonotype originates from a person aged 30 to 80 with non-small cell lung cancer. J is TRBJ1-6 and V is TRBV27; D gene uncertain. Specimen: blood, collected at baseline. CDR3 loop: CASRDLSYNSPLHF. CDR3 sequence (DNA): TGTGCCAGCAGGGACCTCTCCTATAATTCACCCCTCCACTTT.